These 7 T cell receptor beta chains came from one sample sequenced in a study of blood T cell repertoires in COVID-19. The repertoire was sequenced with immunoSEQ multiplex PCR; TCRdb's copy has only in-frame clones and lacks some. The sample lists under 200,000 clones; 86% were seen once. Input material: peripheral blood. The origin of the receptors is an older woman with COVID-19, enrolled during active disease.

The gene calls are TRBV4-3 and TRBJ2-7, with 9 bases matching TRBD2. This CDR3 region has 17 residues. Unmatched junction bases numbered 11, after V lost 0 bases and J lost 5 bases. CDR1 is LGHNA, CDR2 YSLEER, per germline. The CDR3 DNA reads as TGCGCCAGCAGCCAAGATAGGCGGGAGGGCATAATGGACGAGCAGTACTTC. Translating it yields CASSQDRREGIMDEQYF.

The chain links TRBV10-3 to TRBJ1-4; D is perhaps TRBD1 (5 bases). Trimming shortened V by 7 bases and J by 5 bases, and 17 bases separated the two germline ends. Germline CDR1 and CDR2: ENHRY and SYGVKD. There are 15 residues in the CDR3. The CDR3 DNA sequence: TGTGCCATCACCCCGGGGGATGTTCCAAATGAAAAACTGTTTTTT. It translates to CAITPGDVPNEKLFF.

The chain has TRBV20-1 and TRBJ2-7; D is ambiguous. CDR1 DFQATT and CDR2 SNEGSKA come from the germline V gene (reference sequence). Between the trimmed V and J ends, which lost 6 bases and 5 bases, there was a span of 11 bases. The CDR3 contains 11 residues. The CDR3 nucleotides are TGCAGTGCAAGTAGAAGCGACGAGCAGTACTTC. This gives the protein CSASRSDEQYF.

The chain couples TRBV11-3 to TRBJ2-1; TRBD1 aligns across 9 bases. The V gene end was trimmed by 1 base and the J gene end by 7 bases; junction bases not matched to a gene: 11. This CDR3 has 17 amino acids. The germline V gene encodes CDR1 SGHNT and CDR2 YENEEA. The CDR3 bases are TGTGCCAGCAGCTTAGGAATTGGGACAGGGCTAGGGAATGAGCAGTTCTTC. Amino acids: CASSLGIGTGLGNEQFF.

CDR3: CASSRGQGRGEQYF. CDR3 nucleotide sequence: TGTGCCAGCAGCCGGGGACAGGGAAGAGGCGAGCAGTACTTC. The chain carries TRBV6-2 or TRBV6-3 and TRBJ2-7, with 9 positions matching TRBD1. The CDR3 spans 14 residues. Germline assignment: CDR1 MNHEY and CDR2 SVGEGT. The trim removed 6 bases at V and 6 bases at J, leaving 9 bases unmatched.

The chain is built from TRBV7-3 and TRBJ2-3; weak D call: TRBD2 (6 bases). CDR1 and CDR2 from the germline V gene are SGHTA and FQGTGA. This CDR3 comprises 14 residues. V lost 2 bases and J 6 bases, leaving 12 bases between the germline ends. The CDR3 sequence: CASSLYGRGDTQYF. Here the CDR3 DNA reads TGTGCCAGCAGCTTATACGGCCGGGGGGATACGCAGTATTTT.

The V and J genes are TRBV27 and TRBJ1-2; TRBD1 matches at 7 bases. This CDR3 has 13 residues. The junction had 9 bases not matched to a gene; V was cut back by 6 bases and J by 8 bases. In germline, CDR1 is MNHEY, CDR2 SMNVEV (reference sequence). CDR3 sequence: CASSRDRVIGYTF. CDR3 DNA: TGTGCCAGCAGCCGAGACAGGGTGATAGGCTACACCTTC.